This T cell receptor beta chain was sequenced for a study of T cell changes during pregnancy in multiple sclerosis. The CDR3 is 13 amino acids. CDR1 and CDR2 from the germline V gene are LNHDA and SQIVND (reference sequence). The V end lost 6 bases, the J end lost 2 bases, and 9 bases lay between the germline ends. TCRdb's table, derived via immunoSEQ multiplex PCR, lists solely in-frame clones and lacks some. This sample carries about 48,000 clones, 94% of them seen once, and the ten largest clones take more than 0.45%. The sample was CD4+ T cells from peripheral blood mononuclear cells, taken in the first trimester of pregnancy. The origin of this receptor is a female donor with multiple sclerosis, enrolled in a pregnancy study. The chain uses TRBV19 and TRBJ2-3; a possible D gene is TRBD1 (6 bases). Here the CDR3 reads CASRWGPTDTQYF. CDR3 nucleotide sequence: TGTGCCAGTAGGTGGGGGCCCACAGATACGCAGTATTTT.